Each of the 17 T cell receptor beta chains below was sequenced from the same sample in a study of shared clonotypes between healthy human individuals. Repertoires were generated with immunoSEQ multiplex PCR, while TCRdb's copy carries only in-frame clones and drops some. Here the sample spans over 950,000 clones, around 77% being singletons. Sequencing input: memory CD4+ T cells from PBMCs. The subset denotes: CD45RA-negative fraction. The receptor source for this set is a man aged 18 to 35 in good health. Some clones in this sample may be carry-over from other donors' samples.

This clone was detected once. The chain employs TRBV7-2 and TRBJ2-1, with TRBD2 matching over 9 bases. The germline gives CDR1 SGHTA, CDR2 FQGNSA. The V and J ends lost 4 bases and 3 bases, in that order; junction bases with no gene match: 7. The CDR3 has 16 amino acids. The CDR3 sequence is CASSSVAGAGYNEQFF. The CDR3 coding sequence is TGTGCCAGCAGCTCCGTAGCGGGAGCGGGCTACAATGAGCAGTTCTTC.

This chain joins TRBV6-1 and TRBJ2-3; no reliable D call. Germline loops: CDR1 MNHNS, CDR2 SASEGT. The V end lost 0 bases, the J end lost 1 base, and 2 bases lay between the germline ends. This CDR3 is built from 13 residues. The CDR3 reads CASSEAGTDTQYF. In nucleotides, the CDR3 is TGTGCCAGCAGTGAAGCGGGCACAGATACGCAGTATTTT.

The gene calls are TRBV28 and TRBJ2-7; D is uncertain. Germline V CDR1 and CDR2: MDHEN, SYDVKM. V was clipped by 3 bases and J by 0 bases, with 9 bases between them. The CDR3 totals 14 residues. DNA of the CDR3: TGTGCCAGCAGTTTTATCGGTCACTCCTACGAGCAGTACTTC. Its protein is CASSFIGHSYEQYF.

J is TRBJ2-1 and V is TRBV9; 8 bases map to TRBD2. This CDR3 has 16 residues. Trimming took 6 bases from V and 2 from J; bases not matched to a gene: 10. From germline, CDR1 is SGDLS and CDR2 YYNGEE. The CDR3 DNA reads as TGTGCCAGCACCCCCTCGGGAGGGGGGGCCTACAATGAGCAGTTCTTC. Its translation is CASTPSGGGAYNEQFF.

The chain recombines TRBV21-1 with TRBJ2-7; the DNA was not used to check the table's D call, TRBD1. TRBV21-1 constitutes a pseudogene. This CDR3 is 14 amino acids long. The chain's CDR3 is CASSRQSAIYEQYF. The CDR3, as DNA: TGTGCCAGCAGCAGACAGTCAGCCATCTACGAGCAGTACTTC.

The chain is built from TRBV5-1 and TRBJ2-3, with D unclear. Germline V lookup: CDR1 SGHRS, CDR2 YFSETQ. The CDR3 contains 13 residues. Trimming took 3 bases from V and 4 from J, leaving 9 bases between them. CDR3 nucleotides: TGCGCCAGCAGCTCTTTTCACCCAGATACGCAGTATTTT. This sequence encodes CASSSFHPDTQYF.

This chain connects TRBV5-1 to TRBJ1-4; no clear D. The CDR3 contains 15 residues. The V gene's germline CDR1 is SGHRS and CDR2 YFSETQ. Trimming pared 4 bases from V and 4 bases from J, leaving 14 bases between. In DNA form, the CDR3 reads TGCGCCAGCAGCCCCGCAACAGCTATTAATGAAAAACTGTTTTTT. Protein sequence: CASSPATAINEKLFF.

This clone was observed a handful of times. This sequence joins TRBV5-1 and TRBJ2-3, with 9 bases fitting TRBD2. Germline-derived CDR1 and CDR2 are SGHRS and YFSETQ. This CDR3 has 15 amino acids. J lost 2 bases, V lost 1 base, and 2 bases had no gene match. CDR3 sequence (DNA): TGCGCCAGCAGCTTGCCTAGCGGGAACACAGATACGCAGTATTTT. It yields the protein CASSLPSGNTDTQYF.

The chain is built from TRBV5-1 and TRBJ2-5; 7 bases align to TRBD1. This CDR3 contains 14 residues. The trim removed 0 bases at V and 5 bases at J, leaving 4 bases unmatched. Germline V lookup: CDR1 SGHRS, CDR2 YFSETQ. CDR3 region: CASSLAGTDETQYF. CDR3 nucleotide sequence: TGCGCCAGCAGCTTGGCCGGGACAGATGAGACCCAGTACTTC.

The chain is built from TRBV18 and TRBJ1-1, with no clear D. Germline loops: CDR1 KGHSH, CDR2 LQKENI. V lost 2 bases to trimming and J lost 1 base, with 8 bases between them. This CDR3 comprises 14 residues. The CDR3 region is CASSPGSGNTEAFF. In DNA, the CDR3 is TGTGCCAGCTCACCAGGGAGCGGGAACACTGAAGCTTTCTTT.

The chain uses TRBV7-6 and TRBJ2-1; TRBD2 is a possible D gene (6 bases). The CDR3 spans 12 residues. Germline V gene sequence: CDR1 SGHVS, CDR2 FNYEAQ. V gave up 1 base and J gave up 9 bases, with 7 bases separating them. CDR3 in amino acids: CASSLDGSEQFF. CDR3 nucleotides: TGTGCCAGCAGCTTAGACGGGAGTGAGCAGTTCTTC.

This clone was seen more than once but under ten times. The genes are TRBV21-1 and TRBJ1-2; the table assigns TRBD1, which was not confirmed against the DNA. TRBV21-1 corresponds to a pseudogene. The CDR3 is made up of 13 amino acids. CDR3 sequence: CASSRQGAWGYTF. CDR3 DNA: TGTGCCAGCAGCCGACAGGGGGCGTGGGGCTACACCTTC.

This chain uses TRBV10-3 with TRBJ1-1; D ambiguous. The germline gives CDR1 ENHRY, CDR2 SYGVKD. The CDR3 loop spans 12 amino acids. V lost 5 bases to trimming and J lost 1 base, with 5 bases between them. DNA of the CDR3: TGTGCCATCAGTAAGGGGAACACTGAAGCTTTCTTT. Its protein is CAISKGNTEAFF.

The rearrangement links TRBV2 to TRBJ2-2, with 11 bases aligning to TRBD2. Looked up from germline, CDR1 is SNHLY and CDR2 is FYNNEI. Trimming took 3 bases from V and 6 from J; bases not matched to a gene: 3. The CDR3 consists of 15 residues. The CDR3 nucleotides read TGTGCCAGCAGTGATAAACTAGCGGGAGCCGGGGAGCTGTTTTTT. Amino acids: CASSDKLAGAGELFF.

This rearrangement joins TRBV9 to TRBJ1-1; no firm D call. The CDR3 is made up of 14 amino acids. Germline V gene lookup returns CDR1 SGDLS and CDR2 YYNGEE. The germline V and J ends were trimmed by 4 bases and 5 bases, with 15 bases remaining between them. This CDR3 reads CASSPIWGRTEAFF. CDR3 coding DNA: TGTGCCAGCAGCCCGATCTGGGGTCGAACTGAAGCTTTCTTT.

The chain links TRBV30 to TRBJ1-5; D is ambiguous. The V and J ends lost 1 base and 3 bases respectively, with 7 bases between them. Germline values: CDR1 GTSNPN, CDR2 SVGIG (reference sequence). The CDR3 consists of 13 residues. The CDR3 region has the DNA TGTGCCTGGAGTGAGGTGGACAATCAGCCCCAGCATTTT. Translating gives CAWSEVDNQPQHF.

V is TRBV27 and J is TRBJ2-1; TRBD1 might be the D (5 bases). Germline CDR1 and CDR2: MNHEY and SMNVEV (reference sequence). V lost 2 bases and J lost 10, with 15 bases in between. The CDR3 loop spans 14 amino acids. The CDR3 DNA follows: TGTGCCAGCAGTTTAGGACGACAGATATGGGAGCAGTTCTTC. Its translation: CASSLGRQIWEQFF.